The rows below give T cell receptor delta chains drawn from one sample of a study of gamma-delta chains in newborns, infants, children. With CATT, TCRdb re-called clones from the reads. The sample lists roughly 5,100 delta-chain clones, about 35% occurring once. The specimen was blood. The source of these receptors is a child who received the measles vaccine. CDR3s include the opening cysteine and the closing phenylalanine or tryptophan. The D gene is left open where the match is weak.

v_gene	d_gene	len	CDR3aa
TRDV1	TRDD3	25	CALGELRGTTYWGIHESWDTRQMFF
TRDV2	TRDD3	19	CACDLTGGYLTWDTRQMFF
TRDV2	TRDD3	19	CACDTANRWGIRSTDKLIF
TRDV1	NA	23	CALGELPFLLACGPGEPTDKLIF
TRAV29/DV5	TRDD3	19	CAASGAPRLGDTYTDKLIF
TRDV1	NA	14	CALGEGRGSDKLIF
TRDV3	TRDD3	15	CAFTPYWGYADKLIF
TRDV2	NA	18	CACDTVGMGSWDTRQMFF
TRDV1	NA	20	CALGELEAAPTLEGADKLIF
TRDV1	TRDD3	18	CALGEVSCWGIYTDKLIF
TRDV1	TRDD3	25	CALGDRAFLLSPYWGIKRPSDKLIF
TRDV1	NA	15	CALGERLIRDDKLIF
TRDV1	NA	14	CALGEQATFLPLIF